The sequence of this T cell receptor (beta chain) was determined in a study of T cell clonality in common variable immunodeficiency. Whole-study findings and limits: In common variable immunodeficiency, TCR beta chains reportedly carried fewer deletions and N-nucleotide insertions.

Turning to this clone: Its antigen is undetermined. Sequencing ends 3 residues short of the CDR3 end; the germline J gene provides the rest.

CVID subjects were about 14 female and some 28 male, aged roughly 8 to 64. Assay: immunoSEQ multiplex PCR; the TCRdb copy retains only in-frame clones and omits some. Found here are under 35,000 clones, no singletons; the ten largest cover around 5.9%. The CDR3 runs 17 residues. With V trimmed by 2 bases and J by 2 bases, 12 bases remained unmatched. The germline V gene encodes CDR1 DFQATT and CDR2 SNEGSKA (reference sequence). This TCR was sampled from a human donor with common variable immunodeficiency. The sample consisted of peripheral blood mononuclear cells. The chain joins TRBV20-1 to TRBJ2-1; 7 positions match TRBD2. The CDR3: CSARNFGGVRTYNEQFF. The part of the CDR3 DNA that was read is TGCAGTGCTAGAAATTTTGGGGGGGTCCGGACCTACAATGAG.